This TCR beta chain was recorded in a study of T cells in Graves' hyperthyroidism and ophthalmopathy. Broader study findings: In the blood, most expanded thyroid clonotypes above 0.001 appeared as well. Ophthalmopathy was told apart from stable hyperthyroidism by a 13 V-J model.

This clonotype was counted many times. What it binds is unknown. Fresh peripheral blood, approximately 10 ml, was the source of the PBMCs. Amplification of TCR beta CDR3 regions was performed using RNA transcripts as template. RT-PCR in the first round (using the HTBI primer set) targeted the TCR CDR3. TCRdb re-called the multiplex PCR reads with MiXCR, one entry per CDR3 protein. The data contain about 690,000 distinct CDR3 sequences, 15% to 20% of them singletons. The V gene lost 6 bases and the J gene lost 2 bases, with 17 bases spanning the gap. Germline CDR1 reads SQVTM; CDR2 reads ANQGSEA. The CDR3 has 14 residues.

Sequencing input: blood. The J gene is TRBJ2-7, the V gene TRBV29-1, with D possibly called TRBD1 or TRBD2 (5 bases each). This clonotype was obtained from a man aged 50-60 years with Graves' hyperthyroidism. The CDR3 DNA is TGCAGCGTCGTGGGGCCAGCCGGGACCTACGAGCAGTACTTC. Its protein is CSVVGPAGTYEQYF.